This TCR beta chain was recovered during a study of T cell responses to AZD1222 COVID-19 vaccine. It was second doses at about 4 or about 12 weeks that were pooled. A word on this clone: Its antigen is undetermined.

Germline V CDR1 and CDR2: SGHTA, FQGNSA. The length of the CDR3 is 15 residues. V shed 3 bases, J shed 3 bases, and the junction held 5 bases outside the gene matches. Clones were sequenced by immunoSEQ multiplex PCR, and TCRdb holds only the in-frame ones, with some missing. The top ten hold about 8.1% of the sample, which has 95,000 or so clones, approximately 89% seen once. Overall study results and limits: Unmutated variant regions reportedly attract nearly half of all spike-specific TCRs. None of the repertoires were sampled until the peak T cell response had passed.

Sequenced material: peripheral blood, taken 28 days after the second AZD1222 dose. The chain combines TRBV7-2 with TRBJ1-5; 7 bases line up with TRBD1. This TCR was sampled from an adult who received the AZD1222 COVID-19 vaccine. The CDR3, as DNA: TGTGCCAGCAGCTTGGGCAGGGGGTCCAATCAGCCCCAGCATTTT. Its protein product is CASSLGRGSNQPQHF.